This entry lists 18 T cell receptor beta chains sequenced from one sample in a study of T cell repertoires in cytomegalovirus infection. TCRdb reanalysed the reads using MiXCR and keeps one entry per CDR3 protein. The profile shows hundreds of thousands of distinct CDR3 sequences, 33% of them singletons. These receptors' antigens are unknown. Sequences were derived from cultured PBMCs, sampled from culture after CMV antigen stimulation. The receptors here all came from a human donor in good health (CMV status not recorded). Some clones in this sample may be carry-over from other donors' samples.

Regarding this clonotype: This sequence may be a read error, since a much larger clone differs from it by one base. V usage is TRBV7-6 and J usage is TRBJ2-1, with 13 bases aligning to TRBD2. The CDR3 totals 17 residues. Germline values: CDR1 SGHVS, CDR2 FNYEAQ. In DNA form, the CDR3 reads TGTGCCAGCAGCCCTGGGACTAGCGGGATCTCTTACAATGAGCAGCTCTTC. Translation: CASSPGTSGISYNEQLF. The full variable domain, completed using reference TRBV7-6 and TRBJ2-1, is GAGVSQSPRYKVTKRGQDVALRCDPISGHVSLYWYRQALGQGPEFLTYFNYEAQQDKSGLPNDRFSAERPEGSISTLTIQRTEQRDSAMYRCASSPGTSGISYNEQLFGPGTRLTVL.

In this sample, this clonotype turned up many times. The rearrangement joins TRBV19 to TRBJ2-3, with D possibly TRBD2 on 6 matching bases. The V gene lost 3 bases and the J gene lost 3 bases, with 13 bases spanning the gap. This CDR3 comprises 15 residues. The germline CDR1 and CDR2 sequences are LNHDA and SQIVND (reference sequence). The CDR3 loop reads CASSMVGSGTDTQYF. The CDR3 nucleotides read TGTGCCAGTAGTATGGTCGGGAGTGGGACAGATACGCAGTATTTT. The full variable domain, in which reference TRBV19 and TRBJ2-3 provide the parts outside the CDR3, is DGGITQSPKYLFRKEGQNVTLSCEQNLNHDAMYWYRQDPGQGLRLIYYSQIVNDFQKGDIAEGYSVSREKKESFPLTVTSAQKNPTAFYLCASSMVGSGTDTQYFGPGTRLTVL.

This chain uses TRBV28 with TRBJ1-4, with TRBD1 matching over 7 bases. With 2 bases clipped from V and 8 bases from J, the junction kept 8 bases outside the gene matches. Germline-derived CDR1 and CDR2 are MDHEN and SYDVKM. The CDR3 loop spans 15 amino acids. This chain's CDR3 is CASSLGGTGEEKLFF. The DNA of the CDR3 is TGTGCCAGCAGTTTAGGGGGAACAGGGGAAGAAAAACTGTTTTTT. The full variable domain, rest sourced from reference TRBV28 and TRBJ1-4, is DVKVTQSSRYLVKRTGEKVFLECVQDMDHENMFWYRQDPGLGLRLIYFSYDVKMKEKGDIPEGYSVSREKKERFSLILESASTNQTSMYLCASSLGGTGEEKLFFGSGTQLSVL.

For this clonotype: Compared with germline, one end of the junction differs, possibly owing to a read error. The rearrangement uses TRBV7-2 and TRBJ2-4, with D perhaps matching TRBD1 (6 bases). The CDR3 loop spans 17 amino acids. Germline V gives CDR1 SGHTA, CDR2 FQGNSA. This chain's CDR3 is CASSLATGILANNIQYF. The CDR3 coding sequence is TGTGCCAGCAGCTTAGCAACAGGGATTCTGGCCAACAACATTCAGTACTTC.

The chain combines TRBV10-3 with TRBJ2-3, with 8 bases that match TRBD2. CDR1 is ENHRY and CDR2 is SYGVKD in the germline V gene. The CDR3 contains 13 residues. V lost 8 bases, J lost 2 bases, and 3 bases stayed unmatched. The CDR3 nucleotides read TGTGCCATCGATAGCGGGGACACAGATACGCAGTATTTT. Amino acid sequence: CAIDSGDTDTQYF.

This clonotype was seen more than once but under ten times. The chain is built from TRBV12-3 or TRBV12-4 and TRBJ1-4; TRBD1 aligns across 7 bases. The CDR3 sequence is 15 residues long. The junction had 4 bases not matched to a gene; V was cut back by 5 bases and J by 1 base. In DNA, the CDR3 is TGTGCCAGCAGTACTAACAGGGGAACTAATGAAAAACTGTTTTTT. Protein product: CASSTNRGTNEKLFF.

This clonotype was seen a few times. The genes are TRBV7-8 and TRBJ2-1; TRBD2 is a possible D gene (7 bases). Germline V gene sequence: CDR1 SGHVS, CDR2 FQNEAQ. V was pared by 4 bases and J by 2 bases, with 21 bases between. The CDR3 length is 18 residues. The CDR3 nucleotides read TGTGCCAGCAGCTCCTCGGGTTTCAGCGGGACACCCTACAATGAGCAGTTCTTC. Translated, it gives CASSSSGFSGTPYNEQFF.

The rearrangement links TRBV2 to TRBJ2-1; D call uncertain. V was cut by 3 bases and J by 5 bases, with 14 bases left in between. This CDR3 has 15 residues. Germline CDR1 and CDR2: SNHLY and FYNNEI. The CDR3, as DNA: TGTGCCAGCAGTGATGTCCTGGCCCGGGACAATGAGCAGTTCTTC. It is translated as CASSDVLARDNEQFF.

Ten or more counts support this clonotype. The V gene is TRBV6-5, the J gene TRBJ2-3; D is ambiguous. V gave up 6 bases and J gave up 4 bases, with 8 bases separating them. Germline values: CDR1 MNHEY, CDR2 SVGAGI. CDR3 length: 12 amino acids. The CDR3 nucleotides read TGTGCCAGCAGCACCAGTGCAGATACGCAGTATTTT. Its translation is CASSTSADTQYF.

The rearrangement links TRBV12-5 to TRBJ1-6; no clear D gene. The CDR3 consists of 13 residues. Germline-derived CDR1 and CDR2 are LGHNT and FRNRAP. Trimming stripped 4 bases from V and 11 bases from J, with 12 bases between. CDR3 amino acids: CASGSPKMTPLHF. In DNA form, the CDR3 reads TGTGCTAGTGGTTCCCCAAAGATGACACCCCTCCACTTT.

The chain combines TRBV24-1 with TRBJ1-5; the D is unclear. Germline V gives CDR1 KGHDR, CDR2 SFDVKD. Deletions cut 5 bases from V and 1 base from J, with 11 bases between. The CDR3 is made up of 15 amino acids. The CDR3 nucleotides are TGTGCCACCAGTGGGGGAAGCATAAGCAATCAGCCCCAGCATTTT. Protein sequence: CATSGGSISNQPQHF.

This clonotype was detected only a few times. The chain employs TRBV7-6 and TRBJ2-7, with D unresolved. This CDR3 region has 14 residues. From germline, CDR1 is SGHVS and CDR2 FNYEAQ. The germline V and J ends were trimmed by 1 base and 0 bases, with 7 bases remaining between them. The CDR3 DNA reads as TGTGCCAGCAGCTTAGGTACTAACTCCTACGAGCAGTACTTC. Amino acids: CASSLGTNSYEQYF.

Here the CDR3 reads CSARDPGTRLNEQFF. The DNA for the CDR3 is TGCAGTGCTAGAGACCCCGGGACTAGACTCAATGAGCAGTTCTTC. J is TRBJ2-1 and V is TRBV20-1; 8 nucleotides agree with TRBD2. The junction had 7 bases not matched to a gene; V was cut back by 0 bases and J by 6 bases. From germline, CDR1 is DFQATT and CDR2 SNEGSKA (reference sequence). The CDR3 extends over 15 amino acids.

The CDR3 here is CASKPDRGRLETQYF. CDR3 DNA: TGTGCCAGCAAACCTGACAGGGGGCGCTTGGAGACCCAGTACTTC. The rearrangement joins TRBV19 to TRBJ2-5; 10 positions match TRBD1. Unmatched junction bases numbered 12, after V lost 9 bases and J lost 5 bases. CDR1 and CDR2 (germline): LNHDA, SQIVND (reference sequence). The CDR3 sequence is 15 residues long.

The genes are TRBV7-2 and TRBJ1-6, with a weak D call TRBD1 (6 bases). Germline V gene sequence: CDR1 SGHTA, CDR2 FQGNSA. Trimming left V 3 bases short and J 14 bases short, with 17 bases between. The length of the CDR3 is 14 residues. As DNA, the CDR3 is TGTGCCAGCAGCTTTAGTCGGGGGGCAGGGACCCTCCACTTT. Amino acid sequence: CASSFSRGAGTLHF.

Details on this clonotype: This may be a read error: a much more frequent sequence differs by one nucleotide. The chain links TRBV7-2 to TRBJ2-2; perhaps TRBD2 as D (6 bases). Per the germline V gene, CDR1 is SGHTA and CDR2 is FQGNSA. The CDR3 sequence is 15 residues long. V was clipped by 6 bases and J by 0 bases, with 11 bases between them. This chain's CDR3 is CASSSGGSNTGELFF. The CDR3 DNA reads as TGTGCCAGCAGTTCCGGGGGATCGAACACCGGGGAGCTGTTTTTT.

The chain uses TRBV15 and TRBJ2-3, with TRBD2 matching over 7 bases. The CDR3 contains 18 residues. Trimming removed 0 bases from V and 3 bases from J; junction bases left unmatched: 12. In germline, CDR1 is LNHNV, CDR2 YYDKDF (reference sequence). The CDR3 nucleotides are TGTGCCACCAGCAGAGATATGGGGAGCGGCGGGAGAACAGATACGCAGTATTTT. Amino acids: CATSRDMGSGGRTDTQYF.

This clonotype was seen a few times. The rearrangement joins TRBV5-4 to TRBJ2-5; 9 nucleotides agree with TRBD1. V dropped 5 bases and J dropped 3; count of bases not matched to a gene: 5. Germline CDR1 and CDR2: SGHNT and YYREEE (reference sequence). The CDR3 is made up of 14 amino acids. The CDR3 loop is CASRTGGSEETQYF. CDR3 sequence (DNA): TGTGCCAGCAGGACAGGGGGGTCGGAAGAGACCCAGTACTTC.